This paragraph reports one TCR beta chain. This entry comes from a study of shared T cell receptors in the human thymus. Method: immunoSEQ multiplex PCR; TCRdb's copy keeps in-frame clones and lacks some. The data hold hundreds of thousands of clones, with around 87% observed a single time. In germline, CDR1 is MGHDK, CDR2 SYGVNS. V lost 3 bases and J lost 2, with 11 bases in between. There are 14 residues in the CDR3. These data are also associated with another study on human thymus T cells. That work contributes: Surgeons resected thymus tissue during corrective heart surgery. Apparent bias marked the V and J gene usage of thymic and blood repertoires. Unrelated individuals had highly overlapping thymic repertoires, as reported in related research.

The J gene is TRBJ2-7, the V gene TRBV25-1; no clear D. The sample comprised thymocytes. The origin of this receptor is a boy younger than two with a congenital heart defect. This CDR3 reads CASSDTRRTYEQYF. The CDR3 region has the DNA TGTGCCAGCAGTGATACCAGGCGTACCTACGAGCAGTACTTC.